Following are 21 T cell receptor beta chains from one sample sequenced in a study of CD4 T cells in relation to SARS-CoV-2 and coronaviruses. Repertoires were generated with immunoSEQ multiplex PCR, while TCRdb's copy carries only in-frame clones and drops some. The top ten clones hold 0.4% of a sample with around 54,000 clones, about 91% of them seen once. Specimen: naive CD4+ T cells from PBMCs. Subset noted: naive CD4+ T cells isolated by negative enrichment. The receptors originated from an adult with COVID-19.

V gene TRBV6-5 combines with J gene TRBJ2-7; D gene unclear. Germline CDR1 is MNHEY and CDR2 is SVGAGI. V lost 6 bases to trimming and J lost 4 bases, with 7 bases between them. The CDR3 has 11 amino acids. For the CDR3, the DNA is TGTGCCAGCAGATCAATGTACGAGCAGTACTTC. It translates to CASRSMYEQYF.

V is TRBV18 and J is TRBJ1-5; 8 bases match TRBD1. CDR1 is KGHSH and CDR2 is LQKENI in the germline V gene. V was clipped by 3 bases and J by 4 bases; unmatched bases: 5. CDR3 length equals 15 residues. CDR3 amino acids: CASSPARQGNQPQHF. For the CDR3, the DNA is TGTGCCAGCTCACCGGCCCGACAGGGGAATCAGCCCCAGCATTTT.

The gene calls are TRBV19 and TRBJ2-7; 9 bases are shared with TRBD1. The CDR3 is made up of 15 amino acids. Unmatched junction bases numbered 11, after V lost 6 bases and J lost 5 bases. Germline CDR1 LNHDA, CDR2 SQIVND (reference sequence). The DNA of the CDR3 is TGTGCCAGTAGAACAGCCGGGACAGGGTCCCACGAGCAGTACTTC. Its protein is CASRTAGTGSHEQYF.

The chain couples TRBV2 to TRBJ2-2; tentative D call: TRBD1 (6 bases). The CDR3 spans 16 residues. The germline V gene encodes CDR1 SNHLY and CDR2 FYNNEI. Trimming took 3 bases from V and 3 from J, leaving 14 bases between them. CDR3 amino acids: CASSENVPGDTGELFF. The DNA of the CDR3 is TGTGCCAGCAGTGAGAACGTTCCAGGGGACACCGGGGAGCTGTTTTTT.

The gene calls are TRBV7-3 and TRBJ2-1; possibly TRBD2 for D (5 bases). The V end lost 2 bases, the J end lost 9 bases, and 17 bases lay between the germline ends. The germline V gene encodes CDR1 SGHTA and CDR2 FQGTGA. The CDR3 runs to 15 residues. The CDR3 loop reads CASSLGLAGLGEQFF. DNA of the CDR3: TGTGCCAGCAGCTTAGGGCTAGCTGGGCTTGGTGAGCAGTTCTTC.

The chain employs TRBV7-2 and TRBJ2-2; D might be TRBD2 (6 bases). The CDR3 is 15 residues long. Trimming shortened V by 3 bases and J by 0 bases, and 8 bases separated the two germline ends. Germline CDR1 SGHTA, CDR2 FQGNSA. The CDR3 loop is CASSLRGTNTGELFF. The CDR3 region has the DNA TGTGCCAGCAGCTTGCGGGGAACGAACACCGGGGAGCTGTTTTTT.

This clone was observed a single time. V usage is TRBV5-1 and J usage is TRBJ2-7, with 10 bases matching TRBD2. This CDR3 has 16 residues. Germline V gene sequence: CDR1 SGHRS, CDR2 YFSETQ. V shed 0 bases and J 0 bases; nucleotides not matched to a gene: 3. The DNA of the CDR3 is TGCGCCAGCAGCTTGGACGGGACTAGCGCCTCCTACGAGCAGTACTTC. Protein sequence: CASSLDGTSASYEQYF.

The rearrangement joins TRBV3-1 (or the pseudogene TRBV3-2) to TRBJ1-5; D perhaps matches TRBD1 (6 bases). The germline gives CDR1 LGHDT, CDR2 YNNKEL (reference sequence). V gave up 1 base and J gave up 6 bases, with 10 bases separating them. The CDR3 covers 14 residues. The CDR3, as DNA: TGTGCCAGCAGCCAAGGTGGGGGGCGTCAGCCCCAGCATTTT. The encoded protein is CASSQGGGRQPQHF.

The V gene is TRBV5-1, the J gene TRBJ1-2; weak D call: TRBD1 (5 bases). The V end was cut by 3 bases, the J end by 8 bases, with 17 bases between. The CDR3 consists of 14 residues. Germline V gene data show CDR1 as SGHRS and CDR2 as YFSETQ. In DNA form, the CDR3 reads TGCGCCAGCAGCTCCGGGACTTCCCAGCTCGGCTACACCTTC. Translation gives CASSSGTSQLGYTF.

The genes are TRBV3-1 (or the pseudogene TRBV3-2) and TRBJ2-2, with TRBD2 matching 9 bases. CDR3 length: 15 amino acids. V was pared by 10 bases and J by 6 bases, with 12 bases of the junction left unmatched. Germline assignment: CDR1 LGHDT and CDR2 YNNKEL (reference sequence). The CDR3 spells CATKREELGAGELFF. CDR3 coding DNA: TGTGCCACGAAGCGGGAGGAACTTGGGGCCGGGGAGCTGTTTTTT.

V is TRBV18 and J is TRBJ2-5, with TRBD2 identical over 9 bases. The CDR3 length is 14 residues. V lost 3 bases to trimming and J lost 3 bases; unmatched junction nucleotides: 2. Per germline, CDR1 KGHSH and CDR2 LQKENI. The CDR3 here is CASSPVAGEETQYF. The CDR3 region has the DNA TGTGCCAGCTCACCGGTAGCGGGAGAAGAGACCCAGTACTTC.

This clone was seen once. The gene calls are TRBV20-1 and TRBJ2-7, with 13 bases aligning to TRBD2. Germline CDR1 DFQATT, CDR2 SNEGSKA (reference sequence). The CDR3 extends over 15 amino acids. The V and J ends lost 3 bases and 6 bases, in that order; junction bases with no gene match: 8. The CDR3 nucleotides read TGCAGTGCTAGTGGGACTAGCGGGATACGGACCGAGCAGTACTTC. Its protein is CSASGTSGIRTEQYF.

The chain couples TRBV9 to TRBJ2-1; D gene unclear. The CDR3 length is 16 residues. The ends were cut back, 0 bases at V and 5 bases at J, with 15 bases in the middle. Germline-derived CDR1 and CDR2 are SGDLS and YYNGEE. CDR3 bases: TGTGCCAGCAGCGTAGGTCCGACTCTCCCCCACAATGAGCAGTTCTTC. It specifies CASSVGPTLPHNEQFF.

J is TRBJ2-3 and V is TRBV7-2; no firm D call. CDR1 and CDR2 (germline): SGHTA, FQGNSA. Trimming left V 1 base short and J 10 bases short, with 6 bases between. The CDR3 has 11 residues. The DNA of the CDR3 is TGTGCCAGCAGCTTAGGGTGGTCGCAGTATTTT. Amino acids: CASSLGWSQYF.

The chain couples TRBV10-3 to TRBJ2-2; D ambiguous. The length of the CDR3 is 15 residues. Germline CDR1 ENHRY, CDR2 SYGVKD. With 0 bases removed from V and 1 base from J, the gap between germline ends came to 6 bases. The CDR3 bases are TGTGCCATCAGTGAGTCTAAGGGGAACACCGGGGAGCTGTTTTTT. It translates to CAISESKGNTGELFF.

The CDR3 DNA follows: TGCAGCGTTGTGGGGGAGCAAGAGACCCAGTACTTC. Translated: CSVVGEQETQYF. This chain joins TRBV29-1 and TRBJ2-5, with D perhaps being TRBD1 or TRBD2 (5 bases each). Trimming removed 4 bases at V and 2 bases at J, with 8 bases between. Looked up from germline, CDR1 is SQVTM and CDR2 is ANQGSEA. The CDR3 totals 12 residues.

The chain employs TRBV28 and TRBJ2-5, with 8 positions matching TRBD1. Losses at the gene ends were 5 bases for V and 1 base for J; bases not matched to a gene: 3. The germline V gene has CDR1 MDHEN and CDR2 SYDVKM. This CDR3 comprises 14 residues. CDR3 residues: CASSLTGGQETQYF. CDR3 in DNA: TGTGCCAGCAGTCTAACAGGGGGCCAAGAGACCCAGTACTTC.

The CDR3 nucleotides are TGCAGCACTCGTCCGGACAGGGATTCATACGAGCAGTACTTC. It specifies CSTRPDRDSYEQYF. V is TRBV29-1 and J is TRBJ2-7; 8 bases match TRBD1. CDR3 length: 14 residues. With V trimmed by 8 bases and J by 4 bases, 13 bases remained unmatched. Germline CDR1 reads SQVTM; CDR2 reads ANQGSEA.

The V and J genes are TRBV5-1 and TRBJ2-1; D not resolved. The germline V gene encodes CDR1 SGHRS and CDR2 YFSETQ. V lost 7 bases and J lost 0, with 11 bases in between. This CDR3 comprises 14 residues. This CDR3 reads CASRDTSSYNEQFF. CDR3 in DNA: TGCGCCAGCCGCGACACGAGCTCCTACAATGAGCAGTTCTTC.

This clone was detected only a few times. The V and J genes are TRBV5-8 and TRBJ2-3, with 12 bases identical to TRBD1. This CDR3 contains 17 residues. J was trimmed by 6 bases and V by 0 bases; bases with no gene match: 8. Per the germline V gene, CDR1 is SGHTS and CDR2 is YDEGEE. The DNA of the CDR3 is TGTGCCAGCAGCTTGGGTGGGACAGGGGGCGCCCTCGATACGCAGTATTTT. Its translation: CASSLGGTGGALDTQYF. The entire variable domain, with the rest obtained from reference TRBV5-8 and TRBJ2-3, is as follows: EAGVTQSPTHLIKTRGQQATLRCSPISGHTSVYWYQQALGLGLQFLLWYDEGEERNRGNFPPRFSGRQFPNYSSELNVNALELEDSALYLCASSLGGTGGALDTQYFGPGTRLTVL.

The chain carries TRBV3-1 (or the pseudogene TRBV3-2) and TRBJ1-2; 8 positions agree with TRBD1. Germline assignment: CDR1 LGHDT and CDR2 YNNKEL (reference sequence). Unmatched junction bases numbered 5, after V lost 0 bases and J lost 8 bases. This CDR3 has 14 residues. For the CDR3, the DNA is TGTGCCAGCAGCCAAGAGCTCAGGGGGCAGGGCTACACCTTC. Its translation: CASSQELRGQGYTF.